This TCR beta chain appears in the sequencing data of a study of blood T cell repertoires in COVID-19 (dated by TCRdb to about 2020). Notes on the research overall: Samples covering the acute and convalescent phases of COVID-19 were provided by collaborators in the United States, Italy and Spain. The material from the prospective study consisted of cDNA or gDNA derived from T cells, B-cell-depleted T cells, or PBMCs. Subjects who had been exposed to COVID-19, were actively infected with it, or had recovered from it provided the deeply sampled blood TCRbeta repertoires that made up the dataset. A freely available public database, intended as a resource for researchers studying the immune response to SARS-CoV-2, is where the repertoires were released. The samples were drawn from the first 160 participants of the ongoing ImmuneRACE study and from over 950 subjects provided by 6 global collaborators. A de-identified subject ID, COVID-19 status, age in years and sex were almost always included in the sample metadata. HLA class I and class II types, where available, came from metadata supplied by the sample provider rather than from assay-based typing.

The immunoSEQ Assay, a bias-controlled multiplex PCR, was used to amplify TCRbeta CDR3 regions from genomic DNA. The study's own analysis went as follows. The number of nucleated cells in each sample was estimated by amplification of reference gene primers within the assay. To quantify the absolute abundance of each unique TCRbeta CDR3 rearrangement, sequence reads were collapsed and filtered. For each sample, productive Simpson clonality was calculated as the square root of Simpson's diversity index over productive rearrangements. TCRdb carries this immuneACCESS record with in-frame sequences only. Its versions omit some clonotypes, under half of them owing to an unresolved V gene in the studies checked, with the rest unexplained. V and J calls and clone size are those listed in that table; D and trimming were worked out from the DNA. This sample is represented by 120,000 to 150,000 clones; around 81% of them were singletons. The top ten hold 1.6% of the sample.

With respect to this clone: What this receptor recognizes is not known. It has no much larger one-base neighbor in the sample; base qualities were not kept.

From cysteine to phenylalanine, the CDR3 is 16 amino acids long. Only CDR3 DNA remains: 48 bases, in frame from the first base. Compared with germline, V lacks 0 bases and J lacks 3 bases; bases without a gene match: 4. The germline V gene supplies CDR1 SGHRS and CDR2 YFSETQ. Overall study results and their limits: The quantity of clinical and demographic metadata differed by source and by participant and was supplied without curation.

Each collaborating institution followed its own protocols to collect whole blood in K2EDTA tubes. Collaborator samples were shipped for TCRbeta analysis as frozen whole blood, isolated PBMCs, or DNA extracted from either sample type. The sequence derives from a human donor in a cohort sampled during active COVID-19. Material: peripheral blood. The rearrangement combines TRBV5-1 with TRBJ2-7; the junction holds 12 bases that match TRBD2. The CDR3 in this case is CASSLERLAGDYEQYF. The DNA sequence is TGCGCCAGCAGCTTGGAGAGACTAGCGGGAGACTACGAGCAGTACTTC.